The TCR beta chain described here comes from a study of CD8 T cells in Susac syndrome. Sequencing of TCR beta was performed on blood CD8+ and CD4+ T cells. Broader study findings: Individuals included in the TCR sequencing and HLA analysis were acknowledged by the study to be relatively few in number.

cDNA came from about 0.46 to 1 ug RNA primed by random hexamers. Amplification of TCR beta CDR3 spanned 54 Vbeta and 13 Jbeta via immunoSEQ multiplex PCR. MiXCR, run by TCRdb on the immunoSEQ multiplex PCR reads, gives a single entry per CDR3 protein. Of some 260,000 distinct CDR3 sequences listed, about 85% are singletons. The ends lost 5 bases at V and 4 bases at J; junction bases unmatched: 10. This CDR3 has 16 amino acids. As to this clonotype: What it binds is not known.

Source material: CD8+ T cells from PBMCs. This rearrangement joins TRBV12-3 or TRBV12-4 to TRBJ2-3; 9 bases agree with TRBD2. The origin of this receptor is a human donor with multiple sclerosis. CDR3 in amino acids: CASSLLAGVVADTQYF. For the CDR3, the DNA is TGTGCCAGCAGTCTCTTAGCGGGAGTAGTAGCAGATACGCAGTATTTT.